The 19 T cell receptor beta chains reported below all come from one sample, sequenced in a study of CD8 T cells in ankylosing spondylitis. Findings and limits, study-wide: Characteristic, it appeared, of ankylosing spondylitis blood was a TCR beta motif of several highly homologous variants.

TCRdb reanalysed the 5' RACE reads using MiXCR and keeps one entry per CDR3 protein. The top ten clones hold 0.89% of a sample with 450,000 or so distinct CDR3 sequences, around 26% of them seen once. These receptors have no known antigen. What was sequenced was blood, either unsorted or a sorted T cell fraction (not recorded which). These receptors were collected from a male donor with ankylosing spondylitis.

V gene TRBV12-3 or TRBV12-4 combines with J gene TRBJ2-7; no firm D call. The CDR3 consists of 14 residues. The V and J ends lost 2 bases and 2 bases respectively, with 10 bases between them. This chain's CDR3 is CASSLSGSTYEQYF. The CDR3, as DNA: TGTGCCAGCAGTTTAAGTGGCAGTACCTACGAGCAGTACTTC.

The chain links TRBV5-1 to TRBJ2-5; 7 nucleotides match TRBD1. V shed 6 bases, J shed 5 bases, and the junction held 7 bases outside the gene matches. CDR1 and CDR2 (germline): SGHRS, YFSETQ. This CDR3 comprises 13 residues. CDR3 coding DNA: TGCGCCAGCAAATTGACAGGGCTGGAGACCCAGTACTTC. Amino acids: CASKLTGLETQYF.

The V call is TRBV30, the J call TRBJ2-1, with 13 bases aligning to TRBD2. CDR1 and CDR2 (germline): GTSNPN, SVGIG (reference sequence). The CDR3 sequence is 15 residues long. Trimming cost V 3 bases and J 9 bases; bases outside gene matches: 8. The CDR3: CAWSQLAGGTGEQFF. CDR3 DNA: TGTGCCTGGAGCCAACTAGCGGGAGGGACTGGTGAGCAGTTCTTC.

This clonotype has only a few counts. The chain couples TRBV24-1 to TRBJ1-1; weak D call: TRBD1 (5 bases). This CDR3 has 14 residues. Deletions cut 4 bases from V and 1 base from J, with 9 bases between. Germline V gene sequence: CDR1 KGHDR, CDR2 SFDVKD. The CDR3 nucleotides are TGTGCCACCAGTGAACCCGGGGCGAACACTGAAGCTTTCTTT. Its translation is CATSEPGANTEAFF.

This clonotype came up a few times. V is TRBV20-1 and J is TRBJ2-5; no firm D call. V was clipped by 0 bases and J by 2 bases, with 7 bases between them. This CDR3 is 13 amino acids long. The germline gives CDR1 DFQATT, CDR2 SNEGSKA (reference sequence). The CDR3 bases are TGCAGTGCTAGAGATGACGGGCAAGAGACCCAGTACTTC. It codes for CSARDDGQETQYF.

The V call is TRBV7-9, the J call TRBJ2-6, with D uncertain. CDR3 size: 17 residues. Germline loops: CDR1 SEHNR, CDR2 FQNEAQ (reference sequence). Trimming removed 2 bases from V and 0 bases from J, with 11 bases in between. CDR3 loop: CASSLPLISSGANVLTF. CDR3 nucleotides: TGTGCCAGCAGCTTACCCCTCATCAGCTCTGGGGCCAACGTCCTGACTTTC.

This clonotype showed up just a few times. This chain connects TRBV29-1 to TRBJ1-2; the D gene is possibly TRBD1 (5 bases). Trimming removed 7 bases at V and 8 bases at J, with 17 bases between. The germline gives CDR1 SQVTM, CDR2 ANQGSEA. The CDR3 is 12 residues long. The chain's CDR3 is CSGGEAARGYTF. The CDR3 nucleotides read TGCAGCGGAGGGGAGGCGGCGAGAGGCTACACCTTC.

The chain uses TRBV5-6 and TRBJ1-2; 7 bases map to TRBD1. The CDR3 sequence is 15 residues long. The ends lost 3 bases at V and 2 bases at J; junction bases unmatched: 7. In germline, CDR1 is SGHDT, CDR2 YYEEEE. DNA of the CDR3: TGTGCCAGCAGCTATCAGGGGGGGGCCAACTATGGCTACACCTTC. As protein: CASSYQGGANYGYTF.

V and J are TRBV7-9 and TRBJ2-1; D may be TRBD1 or TRBD2 (5 bases each). The V gene lost 1 base and the J gene lost 0 bases, with 13 bases spanning the gap. The CDR3 spans 17 residues. CDR1 and CDR2 from the germline V gene are SEHNR and FQNEAQ (reference sequence). CDR3 DNA: TGTGCCAGCAGCTTAGGAGGGGCCGCCTCCTCCTACAATGAGCAGTTCTTC. It specifies CASSLGGAASSYNEQFF. The full variable domain, with the rest looked up from reference TRBV7-9 and TRBJ2-1, is DTGVSQNPRHKITKRGQNVTFRCDPISEHNRLYWYRQTLGQGPEFLTYFQNEAQLEKSRLLSDRFSAERPKGSFSTLEIQRTEQGDSAMYLCASSLGGAASSYNEQFFGPGTRLTVL.

This clonotype was seen a few times. This sequence joins TRBV18 and TRBJ2-2; no clear D gene. The CDR3 has 13 amino acids. In germline, CDR1 is KGHSH, CDR2 LQKENI. Trimming cost V 6 bases and J 3 bases, with 8 bases left between them. CDR3 sequence (DNA): TGTGCCAGCTCCAATTTGGACACCGGGGAGCTGTTTTTT. It encodes CASSNLDTGELFF. The whole variable domain, remainder taken from reference TRBV18 and TRBJ2-2, is NAGVMQNPRHLVRRRGQEARLRCSPMKGHSHVYWYRQLPEEGLKFMVYLQKENIIDESGMPKERFSAEFPKEGPSILRIQQVVRGDSAAYFCASSNLDTGELFFGEGSRLTVL.

This clonotype was detected many times. The chain uses TRBV4-2 and TRBJ1-4; 9 bases map to TRBD1. The CDR3 length is 16 residues. CDR1 and CDR2 (germline): LGHNA, YNFKEQ. The junction had 12 bases not matched to a gene; V was cut back by 5 bases and J by 8 bases. CDR3 amino acids: CASSGRQGEFGEKLFF. CDR3 sequence (DNA): TGTGCCAGCAGCGGACGACAGGGGGAATTTGGCGAAAAACTGTTTTTT.

This clonotype was counted only a few times. The J gene is TRBJ2-2, the V gene TRBV12-3 or TRBV12-4, with TRBD1 as a possible D gene (5 bases). The CDR3 sequence is 17 residues long. The V gene lost 6 bases and the J gene lost 5 bases, with 22 bases spanning the gap. The CDR3, as DNA: TGTGCCAGCAGCCTAAAGCCCCCAGGGTATTGGACCGGGGAGCTGTTTTTT. Protein: CASSLKPPGYWTGELFF.

The chain uses TRBV3-1 and TRBJ2-2; D gene unclear. Germline V gene sequence: CDR1 LGHDT, CDR2 YNNKEL (reference sequence). Trimming removed 5 bases from V and 7 bases from J, with 8 bases in between. The CDR3 is 12 amino acids. The CDR3 region has the DNA TGTGCCAGCAGCGGACCCGGCGGGGAGCTGTTTTTT. It translates to CASSGPGGELFF.

There are a few counts of this clonotype. V is TRBV11-2 and J is TRBJ2-7; D not resolved. CDR1 is SGHAT, CDR2 FQNNGV, per germline. This CDR3 region has 13 residues. V lost 5 bases to trimming and J lost 4 bases, with 12 bases between them. The CDR3 here is CASSPVWGYEQYF. For the CDR3, the DNA is TGTGCCAGCAGCCCAGTCTGGGGTTACGAGCAGTACTTC.

The J gene is TRBJ2-2, the V gene TRBV9, with D unresolved. CDR3 length: 14 residues. The V gene lost 0 bases and the J gene lost 7 bases, with 10 bases spanning the gap. CDR1 is SGDLS and CDR2 is YYNGEE in the germline V gene. The CDR3 here is CASSVVGISGELFF. The CDR3 nucleotides read TGTGCCAGCAGCGTAGTTGGGATCAGCGGGGAGCTGTTTTTT.

This sequence joins TRBV4-2 and TRBJ2-1; 11 bases line up with TRBD1. Germline CDR1 and CDR2: LGHNA and YNFKEQ. This CDR3 region has 14 residues. J lost 8 bases, V lost 3 bases, and 3 bases had no gene match. Here the CDR3 reads CASSQGQGGDEQFF. The CDR3 DNA is TGTGCCAGCAGCCAGGGACAGGGGGGGGATGAGCAGTTCTTC.

There are many counts of this clonotype. The gene calls are TRBV20-1 and TRBJ1-1; 8 bases map to TRBD1. Trimming at V came to 3 bases and at J to 0 bases, leaving 0 bases not matched to a gene. The length of the CDR3 is 13 residues. Per the germline V gene, CDR1 is DFQATT and CDR2 is SNEGSKA (reference sequence). CDR3 DNA: TGCAGTGCTAGCAGGGGGCTGAACACTGAAGCTTTCTTT. It is translated as CSASRGLNTEAFF.

This sequence joins TRBV3-1 and TRBJ1-6; D possibly corresponds to TRBD1 (5 bases). The CDR3 totals 17 residues. V was trimmed by 4 bases and J by 7 bases, leaving 20 bases between them. Germline lookup yields CDR1 LGHDT and CDR2 YNNKEL (reference sequence). The CDR3 DNA reads TGTGCCAGCAGCCGAGAACACTCCGGGACGGGGAATTCACCCCTCCACTTT. It is translated as CASSREHSGTGNSPLHF.

There are many counts of this clonotype. This chain uses TRBV5-1 with TRBJ2-1; D ambiguous. Trimming pared 4 bases from V and 0 bases from J, leaving 5 bases between. CDR1 is SGHRS, CDR2 YFSETQ, per germline. CDR3 size: 13 residues. The CDR3 protein is CASSPRSYNEQFF. CDR3 DNA: TGCGCCAGCAGCCCCCGCTCCTACAATGAGCAGTTCTTC.